A single sample is the source of the 27 T cell receptor beta chains below, sequenced in a study of identical twins (dated by TCRdb to the mid-2010s). Library preparation was by 5' RACE. TCRdb names Illumina HiSeq 2000 as the instrument used. TCRdb passed the public sequencing reads through fastp at Q25 and MiXCR, retaining productive beta sequences. Each entry merges the rows of one CDR3 protein and shows their most common DNA and genes. Here the sample has fewer than 350,000 distinct CDR3 sequences; about 8.9% occur a single time. The top ten clonotypes cover approximately 2.1% of the sample. Another study also made use of these data, one on yellow fever vaccine responses in identical twins.

Material for sequencing was memory (CD45RO+) T cells sorted from blood. In the paper's terms, the cell subset or site label means: CD45RO+ enriched T cells. The receptors were sampled from a woman aged 18-29 years in good health.

Many counts were recorded for this clonotype. The V and J genes are TRBV5-6 and TRBJ2-1, with 10 bases aligning to TRBD2. J was trimmed by 9 bases and V by 0 bases; bases with no gene match: 6. The CDR3 runs 15 residues. The germline V gene encodes CDR1 SGHDT and CDR2 YYEEEE. The DNA for the CDR3 is TGTGCCAGCAGCTTGGATCCGAGCGGGAGGGGTGAGCAGTTCTTC. Amino acids: CASSLDPSGRGEQFF.

The rearrangement joins TRBV4-1 to TRBJ2-1, with TRBD2 matching 7 bases. The junction had 7 bases not matched to a gene; V was cut back by 0 bases and J by 8 bases. CDR1 MGHRA and CDR2 YSYEKL come from the germline V gene. The CDR3 is 15 residues long. This CDR3 is CASSQDRVRGDEQFF. The CDR3, as DNA: TGCGCCAGCAGCCAAGACAGGGTCCGGGGGGATGAGCAGTTCTTC.

This clonotype was detected a few times. The V call is TRBV20-1, the J call TRBJ2-3; 12 bases fit TRBD2. Germline CDR1 DFQATT, CDR2 SNEGSKA (reference sequence). The CDR3 runs to 17 residues. V shed 3 bases, J shed 6 bases, and the junction held 13 bases outside the gene matches. Here the CDR3 reads CSARDASLAGGRDTQYF. In DNA form, the CDR3 reads TGCAGTGCTAGGGACGCGTCGCTAGCGGGAGGGAGGGATACGCAGTATTTT.

There are a few counts of this clonotype. The chain is built from TRBV20-1 and TRBJ2-3; D remains ambiguous. CDR3 length: 13 amino acids. Per the germline V gene, CDR1 is DFQATT and CDR2 is SNEGSKA (reference sequence). The germline V and J ends were trimmed by 0 bases and 2 bases, with 6 bases remaining between them. As DNA, the CDR3 is TGCAGTGCTAGAGATACTTTCACAGATACGCAGTATTTT. Translated: CSARDTFTDTQYF.

This clonotype was counted only a few times. V gene TRBV7-3 combines with J gene TRBJ2-1; TRBD1 is a possible D gene (6 bases). Looked up from germline, CDR1 is SGHTA and CDR2 is FQGTGA. CDR3 length equals 15 residues. V was shortened by 5 bases and J by 7 bases, with 18 bases between the two germline ends. CDR3 nucleotides: TGTGCCAGCAGCCCCTTTGCGGACAGATTAAATGAGCAGTTCTTC. This gives the protein CASSPFADRLNEQFF. The full variable domain, rest sourced from reference TRBV7-3 and TRBJ2-1, is GAGVSQTPSNKVTEKGKYVELRCDPISGHTALYWYRQSLGQGPEFLIYFQGTGAADDSGLPNDRFFAVRPEGSVSTLKIQRTERGDSAVYLCASSPFADRLNEQFFGPGTRLTVL.

CDR3 amino acids: CASSPKGLSGNEQFF. CDR3 sequence (DNA): TGTGCCAGCAGTCCTAAGGGGCTTTCAGGGAATGAGCAGTTCTTC. The chain links TRBV2 to TRBJ2-1; a weak D match, TRBD1 (5 bases). With 5 bases removed from V and 7 bases from J, the gap between germline ends came to 18 bases. Germline V gene sequence: CDR1 SNHLY, CDR2 FYNNEI. This CDR3 has 15 amino acids.

The genes are TRBV10-2 and TRBJ2-5; TRBD2 matches at 8 bases. Germline V gives CDR1 WSHSY, CDR2 SAAADI. With 6 bases clipped from V and 5 bases from J, the junction kept 11 bases outside the gene matches. The CDR3 covers 15 residues. The CDR3 reads CASRYTAGGPETQYF. The DNA for the CDR3 is TGCGCCAGCAGGTACACGGCGGGAGGCCCGGAGACCCAGTACTTC.

This clonotype was observed a few times. The V and J genes are TRBV6-5 and TRBJ2-7; 12 nucleotides agree with TRBD2. The CDR3 sequence is 15 residues long. The V and J ends lost 4 bases and 5 bases, in that order; junction bases with no gene match: 6. Germline loops: CDR1 MNHEY, CDR2 SVGAGI. CDR3 bases: TGTGCCAGCAGTTCCCCTACTAGCGGGAGGCACGAGCAGTACTTC. Protein: CASSSPTSGRHEQYF.

This clonotype was detected only a few times. This sequence joins TRBV29-1 and TRBJ2-3; D may be TRBD1 or TRBD2 (5 bases each). In germline, CDR1 is SQVTM, CDR2 ANQGSEA. V gave up 6 bases and J gave up 0 bases, with 10 bases separating them. The CDR3 runs 13 residues. This chain's CDR3 is CSVHGASTDTQYF. CDR3 nucleotide sequence: TGCAGCGTCCACGGGGCTAGCACAGATACGCAGTATTTT.

The V gene is TRBV3-1, the J gene TRBJ2-2, with 7 bases identical to TRBD1. The ends lost 0 bases at V and 2 bases at J; junction bases unmatched: 6. Germline CDR1 is LGHDT and CDR2 is YNNKEL (reference sequence). The CDR3 runs 17 residues. The CDR3 sequence: CASSQDRDRINTGELFF. For the CDR3, the DNA is TGTGCCAGCAGCCAAGATAGGGACAGAATAAACACCGGGGAGCTGTTTTTT. The whole variable domain, filled in from reference TRBV3-1 and TRBJ2-2, reads DTAVSQTPKYLVTQMGNDKSIKCEQNLGHDTMYWYKQDSKKFLKIMFSYNNKELIINETVPNRFSPKSPDKAHLNLHINSLELGDSAVYFCASSQDRDRINTGELFFGEGSRLTVL.

In its sample, this clonotype was seen a few times. V gene TRBV7-3 combines with J gene TRBJ2-2, with D possibly being TRBD1 or TRBD2 (6 bases each). This CDR3 has 15 amino acids. From germline, CDR1 is SGHTA and CDR2 FQGTGA. The V end was cut by 8 bases, the J end by 4 bases, with 17 bases between. The CDR3 bases are TGTGCCAGCCGATCGGGGGCCGGTGGCACCGGGGAGCTGTTTTTT. It translates to CASRSGAGGTGELFF.

This chain uses TRBV6-1 with TRBJ1-1, with D possibly being TRBD1 (5 bases). Germline CDR1 reads MNHNS; CDR2 reads SASEGT. This CDR3 region has 16 residues. V lost 7 bases and J 6 bases, leaving 24 bases between the germline ends. The CDR3 loop reads CASTPRTPGTGAEAFF. DNA of the CDR3: TGTGCCAGCACTCCCCGAACACCCGGGACGGGGGCTGAAGCTTTCTTT.

V and J are TRBV4-1 and TRBJ2-7, with a tentative D call TRBD1 (5 bases). V was clipped by 1 base and J by 0 bases, with 7 bases between them. The CDR3 sequence is 14 residues long. The germline CDR1 and CDR2 sequences are MGHRA and YSYEKL. CDR3 sequence reads: CASSQVTGSYEQYF. The CDR3 DNA reads as TGCGCCAGCAGCCAAGTTACAGGCTCCTACGAGCAGTACTTC.

This chain connects TRBV25-1 to TRBJ2-7; 8 bases agree with TRBD2. This CDR3 spans 19 amino acids. Germline CDR1 and CDR2: MGHDK and SYGVNS. The J segment lost 4 bases and the V segment lost 1 base, leaving 18 bases of the junction unmatched. CDR3 loop: CASSESGRAGGFWRYEQYF. The CDR3, as DNA: TGTGCCAGCAGTGAATCCGGGAGGGCCGGGGGATTTTGGAGGTACGAGCAGTACTTC.

A few counts support this clonotype. The rearrangement joins TRBV27 to TRBJ2-2; D remains ambiguous. Trimming stripped 4 bases from V and 7 bases from J, with 10 bases between. The germline V gene has CDR1 MNHEY and CDR2 SMNVEV (reference sequence). The length of the CDR3 is 13 residues. Here the CDR3 reads CASSWNRNGELFF. CDR3 in DNA: TGTGCCAGCAGTTGGAATCGGAACGGGGAGCTGTTTTTT.

This clonotype showed up many times. The gene calls are TRBV4-1 and TRBJ1-2, with D tentatively TRBD1 (5 bases). Per the germline V gene, CDR1 is MGHRA and CDR2 is YSYEKL. The CDR3 is 15 amino acids. Trimming pared 1 base from V and 1 base from J, leaving 10 bases between. The CDR3 loop reads CASSQGDAFNYGYTF. CDR3 DNA: TGCGCCAGCAGCCAAGGGGACGCTTTTAACTATGGCTACACCTTC.

This clonotype was detected a few times. The chain carries TRBV19 and TRBJ1-1, with a weak D call TRBD1 (6 bases). Germline CDR1 is LNHDA and CDR2 is SQIVND (reference sequence). V lost 3 bases and J lost 8, with 13 bases in between. The CDR3 covers 13 residues. In nucleotides, the CDR3 is TGTGCCAGTAGTATCGGCGGACAGAGAGAAGCTTTCTTT. Translation: CASSIGGQREAFF. Combining the CDR3 with reference TRBV19 and TRBJ1-1 gives the whole variable domain DGGITQSPKYLFRKEGQNVTLSCEQNLNHDAMYWYRQDPGQGLRLIYYSQIVNDFQKGDIAEGYSVSREKKESFPLTVTSAQKNPTAFYLCASSIGGQREAFFGQGTRLTVV.

At least ten counts were recorded for this clonotype. CDR3 sequence reads: CASMPIDAHTDTQYF. The CDR3 region has the DNA TGTGCCAGCATGCCGATTGACGCCCACACAGATACGCAGTATTTT. The rearrangement links TRBV25-1 to TRBJ2-3; unclear D gene. In germline, CDR1 is MGHDK, CDR2 SYGVNS. V shed 7 bases and J shed 2 bases, with 16 bases lying between them. The CDR3 covers 15 residues.

This clonotype came up a few times. This rearrangement joins TRBV25-1 to TRBJ2-7, with TRBD1 matching 8 bases. The trim removed 8 bases at V and 3 bases at J, leaving 6 bases unmatched. Germline values: CDR1 MGHDK, CDR2 SYGVNS. This CDR3 has 13 amino acids. CDR3 loop: CASGRTGNYEQYF. CDR3 DNA sequence: TGTGCCAGCGGACGGACAGGGAACTACGAGCAGTACTTC.

This clonotype was counted many times. The chain combines TRBV5-6 with TRBJ1-1; the match to TRBD1 covers 8 bases. The trim removed 0 bases at V and 3 bases at J, leaving 7 bases unmatched. The germline V gene has CDR1 SGHDT and CDR2 YYEEEE. This CDR3 region has 16 residues. The CDR3 DNA reads as TGTGCCAGCAGCTTGGCCACTGGACAGGGTTACACTGAAGCTTTCTTT. It encodes CASSLATGQGYTEAFF.

V is TRBV2 and J is TRBJ1-1; D is uncertain. Trimming left V 1 base short and J 0 bases short, with 6 bases between. The V gene's germline CDR1 is SNHLY and CDR2 FYNNEI. This CDR3 region has 14 residues. CDR3 amino acids: CASSEVRMNTEAFF. Written as DNA, the CDR3 is TGTGCCAGCAGTGAAGTCAGAATGAACACTGAAGCTTTCTTT.

This clonotype has at least ten counts. The gene calls are TRBV7-9 and TRBJ1-5; no clear D gene. The V and J ends lost 5 bases and 5 bases respectively, with 13 bases between them. This CDR3 spans 14 amino acids. Germline V gene data show CDR1 as SEHNR and CDR2 as FQNEAQ (reference sequence). As DNA, the CDR3 is TGTGCCAGCAGCGCATTGGGGTACGATCAGCCCCAGCATTTT. Protein: CASSALGYDQPQHF.

V gene TRBV20-1 combines with J gene TRBJ2-3; 9 nucleotides match TRBD2. The CDR3 totals 16 residues. Germline CDR1 is DFQATT and CDR2 is SNEGSKA (reference sequence). The trim removed 1 base at V and 2 bases at J, leaving 7 bases unmatched. CDR3 bases: TGCAGTGCTAGAGGCGGCGGCGGGGGGGTCACAGATACGCAGTATTTT. This translates into CSARGGGGGVTDTQYF.

The chain carries TRBV4-1 and TRBJ1-2; TRBD1 matches at 9 bases. V trimming: 3 bases; J trimming: 2 bases; junction bases outside the gene matches: 16. The V gene's germline CDR1 is MGHRA and CDR2 YSYEKL. This CDR3 spans 19 amino acids. CDR3 in amino acids: CASSQIQPGQGRPNYGYTF. As DNA, the CDR3 is TGCGCCAGCAGCCAGATCCAACCGGGACAGGGAAGACCGAACTATGGCTACACCTTC.

This clonotype came up a few times. This sequence joins TRBV6-2 or TRBV6-3 and TRBJ2-7, with 7 bases lining up with TRBD1. The CDR3 length is 16 residues. Germline V gene data show CDR1 as MNHEY and CDR2 as SVGEGT. Losses at the gene ends were 8 bases for V and 2 bases for J; bases not matched to a gene: 15. In DNA, the CDR3 is TGTGCCAGCCGAAGGCTTGGGGCAGGGGGTGCCTACGAGCAGTACGTC. This gives the protein CASRRLGAGGAYEQYV.

This clonotype was seen a few times. This chain joins TRBV20-1 and TRBJ2-7; 10 bases are a match to TRBD1. This CDR3 has 14 amino acids. Germline V CDR1 and CDR2: DFQATT, SNEGSKA (reference sequence). Trimming at V came to 3 bases and at J to 4 bases, leaving 6 bases not matched to a gene. Written as DNA, the CDR3 is TGCAGTGCTAGTACCGGGACAGGGGTATACGAGCAGTACGTC. This sequence encodes CSASTGTGVYEQYV.

This chain links TRBV6-4 with TRBJ2-2; no clear D. The CDR3 runs to 14 residues. Germline V gene sequence: CDR1 MRHNA, CDR2 SNTAGT. V lost 3 bases and J lost 4, with 9 bases in between. The CDR3 DNA reads TGTGCCAGCAGTGAGCTAGTGGGCACCGGGGAGCTGTTTTTT. It translates to CASSELVGTGELFF.